This is a list of T cell receptor beta chains from one sample in a study of PD-L1 blockade in urothelial cancer. Using immunoSEQ multiplex PCR, the repertoire was profiled, and TCRdb retains in-frame clones only, with some absent. The data hold fewer than 85,000 clones, with roughly 84% observed a single time. The sample was PBMCs, taken around atezolizumab (anti-PD-L1) treatment. These receptors all stem from a woman in her 70s with urothelial cancer. The CDR3 runs from the conserved cysteine through the conserved F or W. Fields, in order: clone size, J gene, D gene, V gene, CDR3 protein, CDR3 DNA. The D gene is left open where the match is weak. The listing skips clone size in some rows; elsewhere it reads once, few, many or a size class.

>.|TRBJ1-1|.|TRBV15
CATSTIEGTEAFF
TGTGCCACCAGCACCATCGAGGGAACTGAAGCTTTCTTT
>.|TRBJ2-1|TRBD2|TRBV5-1
CASTPGGTRPYGKQFF
TGCGCCAGCACACCGGGAGGGACAAGGCCCTACGGAAAGCAGTTCTTC
>.|TRBJ1-2|TRBD1|TRBV6-6
CASSYSDRVNYGYTF
TGTGCCAGCAGTTACTCCGACAGGGTTAACTATGGCTACACCTTC
>.|TRBJ2-1|TRBD2|TRBV27
CASSLSGELYNEQFF
TGTGCCAGCAGTTTAAGCGGGGAGCTGTACAATGAGCAGTTCTTC
>once|TRBJ2-7|TRBD2|TRBV7-8
CASTPGGGTPYEQYF
TGTGCCAGCACCCCTGGGGGGGGAACCCCCTACGAGCAGTACTTC
>.|TRBJ2-3|.|TRBV5-4
CASSPPPSGADTQYF
TGTGCCAGCAGCCCCCCCCCGTCGGGGGCAGATACGCAGTATTTT
>.|TRBJ2-7|.|TRBV30
CAWSVGAWGDEQYF
TGTGCCTGGAGTGTAGGAGCGTGGGGGGACGAGCAGTACTTC
>.|TRBJ2-2|.|TRBV6-5
CASSYSILLSTGELFF
TGTGCCAGCAGTTACTCAATTCTCCTTTCCACCGGGGAGCTGTTTTTT
>once|TRBJ2-7|TRBD2|TRBV2
CASKPGLAGGAKGEQYF
TGTGCCAGCAAACCGGGACTAGCGGGAGGGGCCAAGGGAGAGCAGTACTTC
>.|TRBJ2-5|TRBD1|TRBV7-7
CASSSDRGRETQYF
TGTGCCAGCAGCTCCGACAGGGGAAGGGAGACCCAGTACTTC
>.|TRBJ2-1|.|TRBV5-1
CASSSLSGSYNEQFF
TGCGCCAGCAGTTCCCTGAGCGGCTCCTACAATGAGCAGTTCTTC
>.|TRBJ2-5|.|TRBV7-2
CASSFNGGQQETQYF
TGTGCCAGCAGCTTTAACGGGGGGCAACAAGAGACCCAGTACTTC
>.|TRBJ2-1|.|TRBV6-1
CASSEAAETQFF
TGTGCCAGCAGTGAAGCGGCAGAGACACAGTTCTTC
>.|TRBJ2-1|.|TRBV6-1
CATKKTSFEQFF
TGTGCCACCAAAAAGACTAGTTTTGAGCAGTTCTTC
>.|TRBJ2-7|TRBD2|TRBV29-1
CSVGGSPGAYEQYF
TGCAGCGTCGGGGGGAGTCCCGGTGCCTACGAGCAGTACTTC
>.|TRBJ2-2|TRBD1|TRBV11-2
CASRTGYTGELFF
TGTGCCAGCCGGACAGGGTACACCGGGGAGCTGTTTTTT
>.|TRBJ2-5|TRBD1|TRBV6-5
CASSYSGQAGQETQYF
TGTGCCAGCAGTTACTCAGGACAGGCGGGTCAAGAGACCCAGTACTTC
>.|TRBJ2-1|TRBD2|TRBV5-6
CASSTTSGSGNEQFF
TGTGCCAGCAGCACCACTAGCGGGAGTGGGAATGAGCAGTTCTTC
>.|TRBJ1-4|.|TRBV7-9
CASSLTGVEKLFF
TGTGCCAGCAGCTTGACAGGAGTGGAAAAACTGTTTTTT
>once|TRBJ1-2|TRBD1|TRBV4-2
CASSQESRGDYGYTF
TGTGCCAGCAGCCAAGAAAGCAGGGGGGACTATGGCTACACCTTC
>.|TRBJ1-1|.|TRBV5-1
CASSLVLRGTEAFF
TGCGCCAGCAGCTTGGTTCTTAGAGGGACTGAAGCTTTCTTT
>.|TRBJ2-7|TRBD2|TRBV7-2
CASSLQLAAYEQYF
TGTGCCAGCAGCTTACAACTAGCGGCTTACGAGCAGTACTTC
>.|TRBJ2-1|.|TRBV5-1
CASSPRTRATENEQFF
TGCGCCAGCAGCCCGCGGACTCGGGCGACTGAGAATGAGCAGTTCTTC
>.|TRBJ1-6|TRBD1|TRBV19
CASSISGTGGSPLHF
TGTGCCAGTAGTATCTCCGGGACAGGGGGGTCACCCCTCCACTTT
>.|TRBJ1-2|TRBD1|TRBV5-1
CASTFTGGGGYTF
TGCGCCAGCACCTTTACAGGGGGCGGTGGCTACACCTTC
>.|TRBJ1-4|.|TRBV15
CATSRDRWGDEKLFF
TGTGCCACCAGCAGAGATCGTTGGGGCGATGAAAAACTGTTTTTT
>.|TRBJ1-4|.|TRBV11-2
CASSLGAIPNEKLFF
TGTGCCAGCAGCTTAGGGGCCATCCCTAATGAAAAACTGTTTTTT
>.|TRBJ2-7|.|TRBV9
CASSVDSFPYEQYF
TGTGCCAGCAGCGTAGATAGCTTCCCCTACGAGCAGTACTTC
>.|TRBJ2-5|TRBD2|TRBV29-1
CSVRAGQETQYF
TGCAGCGTGAGAGCGGGACAAGAGACCCAGTACTTC
>.|TRBJ1-1|TRBD1|TRBV18
CASSPGQATNTEAFF
TGTGCCAGCTCACCCGGACAGGCCACGAACACTGAAGCTTTCTTT
>.|TRBJ1-5|.|TRBV6-1
CASSEATRAPQHF
TGTGCCAGCAGTGAAGCTACCAGGGCCCCCCAGCATTTT
>many|TRBJ1-1|.|TRBV5-5
CASSLQRMNTEAFF
TGTGCCAGCAGCTTACAGAGAATGAACACTGAAGCTTTCTTT
>.|TRBJ1-5|.|TRBV7-2
CASSLGGGQPQHF
TGTGCCAGCAGCTTAGGGGGGGGTCAGCCCCAGCATTTT
>.|TRBJ2-4|TRBD1|TRBV10-1
CASSSSSGTGINIQYF
TGCGCCAGCAGTTCATCTTCGGGGACAGGGATAAACATTCAGTACTTC
>.|TRBJ2-2|TRBD2|TRBV19
CASSTKLAGVYTGELFF
TGTGCCAGTAGTACCAAACTAGCGGGGGTTTACACCGGGGAGCTGTTTTTT
>.|TRBJ2-7|TRBD2|TRBV6-1
CASSGLAGGYYEQYF
TGTGCCAGCAGTGGGCTAGCGGGGGGATACTACGAGCAGTACTTC
>.|TRBJ2-2|TRBD1|TRBV6-5
CASRTGQGVTGELFF
TGTGCCAGCAGAACGGGACAGGGAGTAACCGGGGAGCTGTTTTTT
>.|TRBJ2-5|.|TRBV7-3
CASSLSHSQETQYF
TGTGCCAGCAGCTTAAGCCACAGCCAAGAGACCCAGTACTTC
>.|TRBJ2-4|TRBD1|TRBV5-4
CASSLGSAGGAKNIQYF
TGTGCCAGCAGCTTGGGGTCTGCAGGGGGAGCCAAAAACATTCAGTACTTC
>.|TRBJ2-3|TRBD2|TRBV7-6
CASSLEGLAGGPGTQYF
TGTGCCAGCAGCTTAGAGGGCCTAGCGGGGGGGCCGGGTACGCAGTATTTT
>.|TRBJ2-1|.|TRBV10-3
CAISGGDEQFF
TGTGCCATCAGTGGGGGCGATGAGCAGTTCTTC
>.|TRBJ2-1|.|TRBV7-9
CASSLPPEAERSYNEQFF
TGTGCCAGCAGCTTACCCCCAGAAGCGGAGAGATCCTACAATGAGCAGTTCTTC